A single sample gave rise to the 8 T cell receptor beta chains below, sequenced in a study of blood T cell repertoires in COVID-19. The assay was immunoSEQ multiplex PCR, and TCRdb's table has in-frame clones only and misses some. Among 210,000 or so clones listed, 82% were seen once. Sample: peripheral blood. These receptors were taken from a woman in her forties with acute or convalescent COVID-19.

CDR3 sequence reads: CASAAGGSTDTQYF. Here the CDR3 DNA reads TGTGCCAGCGCGGCGGGGGGGAGCACAGATACGCAGTATTTT. The V gene is TRBV2, the J gene TRBJ2-3, with 9 bases that match TRBD2. Trimming removed 8 bases from V and 0 bases from J; junction bases left unmatched: 3. CDR1 is SNHLY and CDR2 is FYNNEI in the germline V gene. The CDR3 is 14 amino acids. Looking up the rest from reference TRBV2 and TRBJ2-3 gives the full variable domain: EPEVTQTPSHQVTQMGQEVILRCVPISNHLYFYWYRQILGQKVEFLVSFYNNEISEKSEIFDDQFSVERPDGSNFTLKIRSTKLEDSAMYFCASAAGGSTDTQYFGPGTRLTVL.

This clone has just a few counts. V usage is TRBV29-1 and J usage is TRBJ1-1; unclear D gene. Germline CDR1 is SQVTM and CDR2 is ANQGSEA. This CDR3 region has 11 residues. V was shortened by 5 bases and J by 5 bases, with 9 bases between the two germline ends. CDR3 residues: CSVSPGTEAFF. In DNA, the CDR3 is TGCAGCGTTTCCCCGGGGACTGAAGCTTTCTTT. The full variable domain, rest sourced from reference TRBV29-1 and TRBJ1-1, is SAVISQKPSRDICQRGTSLTIQCQVDSQVTMMFWYRQQPGQSLTLIATANQGSEATYESGFVIDKFPISRPNLTFSTLTVSNMSPEDSSIYLCSVSPGTEAFFGQGTRLTVV.

This clone occurred once. The rearrangement links TRBV2 to TRBJ2-1, with D possibly being TRBD1 (5 bases). Germline V gene sequence: CDR1 SNHLY, CDR2 FYNNEI. The CDR3 sequence is 13 residues long. V lost 4 bases and J lost 10, with 14 bases in between. CDR3 DNA: TGTGCCAGCAGTGGGGGCCGGATCACGGAGCAGTTCTTC. Protein product: CASSGGRITEQFF. Variable domain in full (rest from reference TRBV2 and TRBJ2-1): EPEVTQTPSHQVTQMGQEVILRCVPISNHLYFYWYRQILGQKVEFLVSFYNNEISEKSEIFDDQFSVERPDGSNFTLKIRSTKLEDSAMYFCASSGGRITEQFFGPGTRLTVL.

The chain joins TRBV7-8 to TRBJ2-3; D may be TRBD1 (5 bases). With 5 bases removed from V and 2 bases from J, the gap between germline ends came to 14 bases. This CDR3 has 15 amino acids. CDR1 is SGHVS and CDR2 is FQNEAQ in the germline V gene. For the CDR3, the DNA is TGTGCCAGCAGCCAGTGGCAGGGAACCACAGATACGCAGTATTTT. Translating it yields CASSQWQGTTDTQYF.

This clone was picked up a small number of times. CDR3 nucleotide sequence: TGTGCCTGGAGTTCCGAGACAGGGAGATCCAATCAGCCCCAGCATTTT. It yields the protein CAWSSETGRSNQPQHF. This sequence joins TRBV30 and TRBJ1-5; 7 nucleotides line up with TRBD1. This CDR3 is 16 amino acids long. V lost 2 bases and J lost 3; bases outside the gene matches: 10. CDR1 is GTSNPN and CDR2 is SVGIG in the germline V gene (reference sequence).

The J gene is TRBJ2-5, the V gene TRBV5-4; no clear D. There are 12 residues in the CDR3. Trimming shortened V by 0 bases and J by 5 bases, and 5 bases separated the two germline ends. Germline V lookup: CDR1 SGHNT, CDR2 YYREEE (reference sequence). In DNA, the CDR3 is TGTGCCAGCAGCTTGGCCTCCGAGACCCAGTACTTC. It codes for CASSLASETQYF.

The V gene is TRBV11-2, the J gene TRBJ2-1; maybe TRBD2 (6 bases). Per germline, CDR1 SGHAT and CDR2 FQNNGV. The CDR3 is 13 amino acids. Trimming stripped 1 base from V and 10 bases from J, with 11 bases between. The CDR3 spells CASSLGGGLEQFF. CDR3 DNA sequence: TGTGCCAGCAGCTTAGGGGGAGGTTTGGAGCAGTTCTTC.

V usage is TRBV9 and J usage is TRBJ2-3; 14 nucleotides agree with TRBD2. V gave up 2 bases and J gave up 2 bases; unmatched junction bases: 4. This CDR3 region has 17 residues. The V gene's germline CDR1 is SGDLS and CDR2 YYNGEE. In DNA, the CDR3 is TGTGCCAGCAGCGTGGGACTAGCGGGAGCACACACAGATACGCAGTATTTT. Translation gives CASSVGLAGAHTDTQYF.